What follows describes a single T cell receptor (beta chain). In this sample, this clonotype turned up many times. Its antigen is currently not known. No base-level quality is on record; no much larger clone is a single base apart. This entry is derived from a study of T cells in Graves' hyperthyroidism and ophthalmopathy (dated by TCRdb to the late 2010s). Notes on the research overall: Peripheral blood was sampled at the time of initial diagnosis, prior to any treatment. The 85 to 100 discovery patients were randomly split 7:3 into training and test sets. TCR Vbeta CDR3 sequencing of some 140 peripheral blood samples (43 ophthalmopathy, about 80 hyperthyroidism and approximately 17 progressor patients) is reported in the paper. Following sampling, methimazole starting at 30 mg daily was given to hyperthyroidism patients, and high-dose intravenous methylprednisolone was given to ophthalmopathy patients. The study also compared thyroid tissue and blood T-cell repertoires from over 5 Graves' hyperthyroidism patients. To identify distinguishing TCR V-J signatures, a discovery cohort of 90 to 100 patients was used, comprising 43 with Graves' ophthalmopathy and 57 with stable Graves' hyperthyroidism. Whether ophthalmopathy could be predicted prospectively was tested in an independent validation cohort made up of roughly 20 hyperthyroidism patients plus 17 patients who later progressed to ophthalmopathy.

The TCR beta CDR3 regions were amplified from RNA transcripts. For the first round of RT-PCR on the TCR CDR3, the HTBI primer set was used together with the Qiagen OneStep RT-PCR kit. A second multiplex PCR round built the libraries, followed by size selection and purification. The libraries were sequenced on an Illumina HiSeq2000 using paired-end 100 bp reads. From the authors' description of their analysis: Raw data were processed with SOAPnuke, discarding reads with adapters, uncalled bases, mean Phred below 15, or no exact constant-primer or identifier match. COPE v1.2.5 was used to merge the high-quality paired reads, and each unique nucleotide sequence was defined as a clonotype. Clonotypes were aligned to IMGT TRBV, TRBD and TRBJ reference segments using MiTCR v1.1. The analysis was restricted to V-J combinations with a frequency above 0.0001, which together covered 99% to 99.2% of the repertoires. The TCS score was defined as F50 (clonal expansion) divided by E x V (chaos), with BLOSUM62-based TCRdist calculated between CDR3 peptides within each V-J. Welch's t-statistics and random forest reduced around 550 V-J features to 10 to 15, which were used in a naive Bayes classifier (R e1071). TCRdb redid the processing of the public reads, applying fastp at Q25 and MiXCR, and retained in-frame beta chains. All rows with the same CDR3 protein become a single entry with the most common DNA and genes. TCRdb's processing, not the authors' own work, is the source of the V and J calls. This sample holds approximately 400,000 distinct CDR3 sequences; roughly 14% were observed only once. The ten most abundant clones make up about a quarter of the sample.

Hyperthyroidism patients were aged 18 to 65 years and newly diagnosed, with disease duration of less than 2 months. Any patient with an uncontrolled infection, another autoimmune disease, pregnancy or lactation was excluded. Diagnoses were established on the basis of clinical symptoms, serum thyroxine and TRAb, thyroid ultrasound, and orbital computed tomography. Blood from progressor patients was collected at the time of first diagnosis with hyperthyroidism, before any ophthalmopathy symptoms had appeared. Ficoll-Paque density gradient centrifugation was used to isolate PBMCs from around 10 ml of fresh peripheral blood. Progressor patients were initially diagnosed with Graves' hyperthyroidism and developed ophthalmopathy during follow-up. Trizol reagent was used to extract total RNA, and RNA quality was then checked on an Agilent 2100 Bioanalyzer. What the study reported, not specific to this receptor: Sample size was not statistically predetermined, and blinding of investigators to group allocation was not performed. In validation, the model predicted progression to ophthalmopathy a median of about 6.8 months before onset, with roughly 71% sensitivity and about 72% specificity. Most expanded thyroid clonotypes (frequency above 0.001) were also found in blood, which suggests that blood repertoires may mirror thyroid immune responses. Ophthalmopathy was separated from stable hyperthyroidism by a 13 V-J signature model, with over 85% sensitivity and approximately 81% specificity obtained in cross-validation and 80%/75% obtained in testing.

The clonotype originates from a young woman with Graves' hyperthyroidism that later progressed to Graves' ophthalmopathy. The material sequenced was blood.

The DNA sequence reads TGCGCCAGCAGCCTAAGGGAGTTTAGGCGGGAGGGCCTCTACAATGAGCAGTTCTTC. It specifies CASSLREFRREGLYNEQFF. The V gene is TRBV4-1 and the J gene is TRBJ2-1; 9 middle bases align to TRBD2. In the germline V gene, CDR1 corresponds to MGHRA and CDR2 to YSYEKL. V is pruned by 4 bases and J by 3 bases, leaving 16 bases of the junction without a gene match. CDR3 length: 19 amino acids, cysteine to phenylalanine. CDR3 DNA is the only sequence kept; it has 57 bases, read in frame from the first base.